The rows below give T cell receptor beta chains drawn from one sample of a study of shared clonotypes between healthy human individuals. This table comes from immunoSEQ multiplex PCR, and its TCRdb copy is limited to in-frame clones, with some not included. The table includes 800,000 or so clones, 96% detected once. The sample was naive CD8+ T cells sorted from blood. All receptors come from a man aged 25-45 years in good health. Each CDR3 is given with its conserved first and last residue. D genes are given only for firm matches. Clone size appears in some rows only: once, few, many, or a class for an expanded clone.

clone size: NA
CDR3 length: 15
D gene: TRBD2
J gene: TRBJ2-1
V gene: TRBV29-1
CDR3 DNA: TGCAGCGTTGAACTGACTAGCGGTATCTACAATGAGCAGTTCTTC
CDR3 protein: CSVELTSGIYNEQFF

clone size: NA
CDR3 length: 15
D gene: NA
J gene: TRBJ2-1
V gene: TRBV7-9
CDR3 DNA: TGTGCCAGCAGCTTAGCGACGGGAGCGATGGATGAGCAGTTCTTC
CDR3 protein: CASSLATGAMDEQFF

clone size: once
CDR3 length: 15
D gene: NA
J gene: TRBJ1-3
V gene: TRBV15
CDR3 DNA: TGTGCCACCAGCAGAGATACCGACCCCGGAAACACCATATATTTT
CDR3 protein: CATSRDTDPGNTIYF

clone size: NA
CDR3 length: 16
D gene: NA
J gene: TRBJ2-3
V gene: TRBV7-2
CDR3 DNA: TGTGCCAGCAGCTTAGCGCTGGCGGGGTGGTCAGATACGCAGTATTTT
CDR3 protein: CASSLALAGWSDTQYF

clone size: once
CDR3 length: 14
D gene: NA
J gene: TRBJ2-1
V gene: TRBV9
CDR3 DNA: TGTGCCAGCAGCGTTGGGGAGGTAGCAAATGAGCAGTTCTTC
CDR3 protein: CASSVGEVANEQFF

clone size: NA
CDR3 length: 14
D gene: NA
J gene: TRBJ2-7
V gene: TRBV5-4
CDR3 DNA: TGTGCCAGCAGCACCCGCGGCGGGAACGGCGAGCAGTACTTC
CDR3 protein: CASSTRGGNGEQYF

clone size: NA
CDR3 length: 14
D gene: NA
J gene: TRBJ2-1
V gene: TRBV27
CDR3 DNA: TGTGCCAGCAGTTTAGGTACTCGAGCCATAGGGCAGTTCTTC
CDR3 protein: CASSLGTRAIGQFF

clone size: once
CDR3 length: 13
D gene: NA
J gene: TRBJ2-7
V gene: TRBV28
CDR3 DNA: TGTGCCAGCAGTTACAGGGCCCCCTACGAGCAGTACTTC
CDR3 protein: CASSYRAPYEQYF

clone size: NA
CDR3 length: 14
D gene: TRBD2
J gene: TRBJ2-1
V gene: TRBV29-1
CDR3 DNA: TGCAGCGTCCTAGCGGGCCAATCCTACAATGAGCAGTTCTTC
CDR3 protein: CSVLAGQSYNEQFF

clone size: NA
CDR3 length: 15
D gene: NA
J gene: TRBJ2-7
V gene: TRBV11-2
CDR3 DNA: TGTGCCAGCAGCCCCATAAGGGCCCAACACTACGAGCAGTACTTC
CDR3 protein: CASSPIRAQHYEQYF

clone size: NA
CDR3 length: 13
D gene: TRBD1
J gene: TRBJ2-5
V gene: TRBV2
CDR3 DNA: TGTGCCAGCAGTGGACAGGGGGAAGAGACCCAGTACTTC
CDR3 protein: CASSGQGEETQYF

clone size: NA
CDR3 length: 13
D gene: TRBD1
J gene: TRBJ2-1
V gene: TRBV19
CDR3 DNA: TGTGCCAGTAGTATATGGGACAGCAATGAGCAGTTCTTC
CDR3 protein: CASSIWDSNEQFF

clone size: NA
CDR3 length: 15
D gene: TRBD1
J gene: TRBJ2-1
V gene: TRBV12-5
CDR3 DNA: TGTGCTAGTGGTTCCGACAGGGCCCCACCGAATGAGCAGTTCTTC
CDR3 protein: CASGSDRAPPNEQFF

clone size: NA
CDR3 length: 15
D gene: TRBD2
J gene: TRBJ2-7
V gene: TRBV10-1
CDR3 DNA: TGCGCCAGCAGTGAGGGGACTAGCGGGAGGTACGAGCAGTACTTC
CDR3 protein: CASSEGTSGRYEQYF

clone size: NA
CDR3 length: 15
D gene: NA
J gene: TRBJ2-1
V gene: TRBV2
CDR3 DNA: TGTGCCAGCAGTGAAGCAAGGACGGCCGACAATGAGCAGTTCTTC
CDR3 protein: CASSEARTADNEQFF

clone size: NA
CDR3 length: 16
D gene: NA
J gene: TRBJ2-5
V gene: TRBV5-4
CDR3 DNA: TGTGCCAGCAGCCCTGGACCAGGCGGGCTCGGGGAGACCCAGTACTTC
CDR3 protein: CASSPGPGGLGETQYF

clone size: NA
CDR3 length: 14
D gene: TRBD2
J gene: TRBJ2-7
V gene: TRBV27
CDR3 DNA: TGTGCCAGCTCGGCGCTAGCGGAGACCTACGAGCAGTACTTC
CDR3 protein: CASSALAETYEQYF

clone size: NA
CDR3 length: 13
D gene: TRBD2
J gene: TRBJ2-1
V gene: TRBV2
CDR3 DNA: TGTGCCAGGAGACTAGCGGCTGACAATGAGCAGTTCTTC
CDR3 protein: CARRLAADNEQFF

clone size: NA
CDR3 length: 15
D gene: NA
J gene: TRBJ1-2
V gene: TRBV7-2
CDR3 DNA: TGTGCCAGCAGCCCCCCAGCAGGTCTCAACTATGGCTACACCTTC
CDR3 protein: CASSPPAGLNYGYTF

clone size: NA
CDR3 length: 14
D gene: NA
J gene: TRBJ2-1
V gene: TRBV30
CDR3 DNA: TGTGCCTGGAGTTCCCTCCAGTCCTACAATGAGCAGTTCTTC
CDR3 protein: CAWSSLQSYNEQFF

clone size: once
CDR3 length: 18
D gene: TRBD1
J gene: TRBJ1-5
V gene: TRBV28
CDR3 DNA: TGTGCCACCCGGGGGAGGGGGCCCGCGTATCGGAGCAATCAGCCCCAGCATTTT
CDR3 protein: CATRGRGPAYRSNQPQHF

clone size: NA
CDR3 length: 14
D gene: NA
J gene: TRBJ1-5
V gene: TRBV28
CDR3 DNA: TGTGCCAGCAGTTTTGGCAGAAAAGATCAGCCCCAGCATTTT
CDR3 protein: CASSFGRKDQPQHF

clone size: NA
CDR3 length: 12
D gene: NA
J gene: TRBJ2-7
V gene: TRBV9
CDR3 DNA: TGTGCCAGCAGTGGGTCCTCCTACGAGCAGTACTTC
CDR3 protein: CASSGSSYEQYF

clone size: NA
CDR3 length: 15
D gene: NA
J gene: TRBJ2-7
V gene: TRBV27
CDR3 DNA: TGTGCCAGCAGTTTATACCTCAATTCCGGGAACGAGCAGTACTTC
CDR3 protein: CASSLYLNSGNEQYF

clone size: once
CDR3 length: 16
D gene: NA
J gene: TRBJ1-1
V gene: TRBV14
CDR3 DNA: TGTGCCAGCAGCCAAGAGAGGGGATTCGGGAACACTGAAGCTTTCTTT
CDR3 protein: CASSQERGFGNTEAFF

clone size: NA
CDR3 length: 15
D gene: TRBD2
J gene: TRBJ2-7
V gene: TRBV18
CDR3 DNA: TGTGCCAGCTCACCAGCAGGCGGGAGTAAGTACGAGCAGTACTTC
CDR3 protein: CASSPAGGSKYEQYF

clone size: NA
CDR3 length: 13
D gene: NA
J gene: TRBJ1-2
V gene: TRBV2
CDR3 DNA: TGTGCCAGTCCCCAGGGGCAGGGGTATGGCTACACCTTC
CDR3 protein: CASPQGQGYGYTF

clone size: NA
CDR3 length: 12
D gene: TRBD1
J gene: TRBJ1-5
V gene: TRBV7-9
CDR3 DNA: TGTGCCAGCAGCTCCGGACAGGGTGCCCAGCATTTT
CDR3 protein: CASSSGQGAQHF

clone size: NA
CDR3 length: 14
D gene: NA
J gene: TRBJ1-1
V gene: TRBV5-8
CDR3 DNA: TGTGCCAGCAGCTCGGCACGGTGGGGGCTTGAAGCTTTCTTT
CDR3 protein: CASSSARWGLEAFF

clone size: once
CDR3 length: 17
D gene: NA
J gene: TRBJ2-7
V gene: TRBV18
CDR3 DNA: TGTGCCAGCTCACCATCGGCAGGGAGCTTTCCTACCTACGAGCAGTACTTC
CDR3 protein: CASSPSAGSFPTYEQYF

clone size: NA
CDR3 length: 16
D gene: TRBD1
J gene: TRBJ2-7
V gene: TRBV5-1
CDR3 DNA: TGCGCCAGCAGCTTGGACAAACAGGGGCGACACTACGAGCAGTACTTC
CDR3 protein: CASSLDKQGRHYEQYF

clone size: NA
CDR3 length: 14
D gene: NA
J gene: TRBJ1-1
V gene: TRBV7-9
CDR3 DNA: TGTGCCAGCAGCTTAGCGGTGGGGCACACTGAAGCTTTCTTT
CDR3 protein: CASSLAVGHTEAFF

clone size: NA
CDR3 length: 12
D gene: TRBD1
J gene: TRBJ2-1
V gene: TRBV27
CDR3 DNA: TGTGCCAGCAGTTCACAGGGGATCGAGCAGTTCTTC
CDR3 protein: CASSSQGIEQFF

clone size: NA
CDR3 length: 14
D gene: TRBD1
J gene: TRBJ2-3
V gene: TRBV29-1
CDR3 DNA: TGCAGCGTAACCGGGACAGGGGTGGCAGATACGCAGTATTTT
CDR3 protein: CSVTGTGVADTQYF

clone size: NA
CDR3 length: 14
D gene: TRBD2
J gene: TRBJ2-1
V gene: TRBV13
CDR3 DNA: TGTGCCAGCAGATTGGCGGGGGGAAACAATGAGCAGTTCTTC
CDR3 protein: CASRLAGGNNEQFF

clone size: NA
CDR3 length: 16
D gene: TRBD2
J gene: TRBJ2-5
V gene: TRBV4-1
CDR3 DNA: TGCGCCAGCAGCCAAGAGGCTAGCGCGGGGGGAGAGACCCAGTACTTC
CDR3 protein: CASSQEASAGGETQYF

clone size: NA
CDR3 length: 19
D gene: TRBD2
J gene: TRBJ2-1
V gene: TRBV13
CDR3 DNA: TGTGCCAGCAGCCCCCTCGGACTAGCGGGAGCCCCAACCTACAATGAGCAGTTCTTC
CDR3 protein: CASSPLGLAGAPTYNEQFF

clone size: NA
CDR3 length: 15
D gene: NA
J gene: TRBJ2-7
V gene: TRBV7-9
CDR3 DNA: TGTGCCAGCAGCGATTTGGCGGGCAACTCCTACGAGCAGTACTTC
CDR3 protein: CASSDLAGNSYEQYF

clone size: NA
CDR3 length: 14
D gene: NA
J gene: TRBJ2-3
V gene: TRBV27
CDR3 DNA: TGTGCCAGCAGTTTTGGCGATAGCACAGATACGCAGTATTTT
CDR3 protein: CASSFGDSTDTQYF